This TCR beta chain is from a study of cytomegalovirus exposure and HLA in healthy donors. About the study: HLA-typed donors contributed 80 million or so unique TCRs, which were held in an early data release.

Trimming stripped 4 bases from V and 8 bases from J, with 14 bases between. Germline assignment: CDR1 GTSNPN and CDR2 SVGIG (reference sequence). CDR3 length: 12 residues. On this clone: No antigen is known for it.

Whole-study findings and limits: Within a later analysis, the majority of CMV-associated TCR beta chains appeared HLA-restricted. The authors judged a highly shared variant cluster likely a sequencing artifact.

The PCR had 60 Vbeta and 13 Jbeta primers. Libraries were prepared by immunoSEQ multiplex PCR; TCRdb keeps only in-frame clonotypes and omits some of them. The table shows 150,000 to 200,000 clones, with 80% occurring only once. This TCR was recovered from a woman aged 35 to 49 in good health and CMV-seronegative. This chain links TRBV30 with TRBJ1-2, with a weak D call TRBD1 (6 bases). The sample taken for sequencing was PBMCs. CDR3 sequence: CAWTPGDQGYTF. In nucleotides, the CDR3 is TGTGCCTGGACCCCAGGGGACCAGGGCTACACCTTC.